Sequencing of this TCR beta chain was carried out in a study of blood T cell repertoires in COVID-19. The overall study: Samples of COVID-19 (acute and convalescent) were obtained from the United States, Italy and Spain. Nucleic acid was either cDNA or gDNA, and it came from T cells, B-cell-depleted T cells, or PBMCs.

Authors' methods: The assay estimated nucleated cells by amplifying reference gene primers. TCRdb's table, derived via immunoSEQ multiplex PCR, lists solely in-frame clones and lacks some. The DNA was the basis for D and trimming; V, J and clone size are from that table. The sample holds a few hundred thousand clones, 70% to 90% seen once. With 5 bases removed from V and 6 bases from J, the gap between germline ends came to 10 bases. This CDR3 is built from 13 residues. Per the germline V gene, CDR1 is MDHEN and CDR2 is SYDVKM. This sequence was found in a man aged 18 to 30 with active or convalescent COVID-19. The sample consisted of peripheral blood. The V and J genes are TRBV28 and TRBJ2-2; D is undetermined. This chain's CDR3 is CASSQRSPGELFF. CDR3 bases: TGTGCCAGCAGTCAGAGGTCCCCCGGGGAGCTGTTTTTT.